The 13 T cell receptor beta chains in this list originate from one sample, sequenced in a study of T cells in localized non-small cell lung cancer (dated by TCRdb to 2020 to 2022). The library was obtained by the immunoSEQ multiplex PCR assay. TCRdb retrieved this table from immuneACCESS and kept in-frame rearrangements only. Not all clones are present; in checked studies, unresolved V genes account for under half, and no reason is known for the remainder. This sample holds around 91,000 clones; about 91% were observed only once. The ten biggest clones cover roughly 15% of the sample. Source: peripheral blood, taken before any cancer treatment. All receptors come from a man aged 40-75 years with stage I squamous cell lung carcinoma.

DNA of the CDR3: TGTGCCAGCAGCCAGGACCCCGGGACAAGCGAGCAGTACTTC. Its protein is CASSQDPGTSEQYF. The chain employs TRBV2 and TRBJ2-5, with D perhaps matching TRBD1 (6 bases). The end of the DNA is better explained by TRBJ2-7, so the J call may be wrong. The CDR3 is 14 residues long. CDR1 SNHLY and CDR2 FYNNEI come from the germline V gene.

This clone has just a few counts. This chain joins TRBV11-2 and TRBJ2-5; no clear D gene. Trimming took 0 bases from V and 7 from J, leaving 15 bases between them. This CDR3 is 15 amino acids long. Germline V CDR1 and CDR2: SGHAT, FQNNGV. Here the CDR3 reads CASSLDGKGLATQYF. CDR3 DNA sequence: TGTGCCAGCAGCTTAGATGGGAAGGGCTTAGCGACCCAGTACTTC.

The genes are TRBV6-4 and TRBJ1-4; D unresolved. Trimming took off 3 bases at V and 11 bases at J, with 19 bases between the two ends. The CDR3 extends over 15 amino acids. The germline CDR1 and CDR2 sequences are MRHNA and SNTAGT. The CDR3 loop is CASSDPFREQSKLFF. The CDR3 nucleotides are TGTGCCAGCAGTGATCCCTTTAGGGAACAATCGAAACTGTTTTTT.

This clone was picked up one time. This sequence joins TRBV5-1 and TRBJ2-4, with 8 bases fitting TRBD1. The CDR3 runs to 17 residues. V dropped 2 bases and J dropped 7; count of bases not matched to a gene: 14. Germline V gene lookup returns CDR1 SGHRS and CDR2 YFSETQ. CDR3 bases: TGCGCCAGCAGCTTAGATGGACAGGGATCGGGTTACAACATTCAGTACTTC. Residues: CASSLDGQGSGYNIQYF. The full variable domain, with the rest looked up from reference TRBV5-1 and TRBJ2-4, is KAGVTQTPRYLIKTRGQQVTLSCSPISGHRSVSWYQQTPGQGLQFLFEYFSETQRNKGNFPGRFSGRQFSNSRSEMNVSTLELGDSALYLCASSLDGQGSGYNIQYFGAGTRLSVL.

V gene TRBV30 combines with J gene TRBJ2-6; D gene unclear. The CDR3 totals 13 residues. The germline V and J ends were trimmed by 3 bases and 3 bases, with 6 bases remaining between them. Germline V gene sequence: CDR1 GTSNPN, CDR2 SVGIG (reference sequence). The CDR3 protein is CAWRALGANVLTF. Here the CDR3 DNA reads TGTGCCTGGAGGGCTCTTGGGGCCAACGTCCTGACTTTC.

The gene calls are TRBV19 and TRBJ2-7; D is undetermined. Germline V gene sequence: CDR1 LNHDA, CDR2 SQIVND (reference sequence). The CDR3 runs 14 residues. With 5 bases removed from V and 1 base from J, the gap between germline ends came to 12 bases. The CDR3 region has the DNA TGTGCCAGTAGTGAGGACCTCCGGTCCTACGAGCAGTACTTC. It is translated as CASSEDLRSYEQYF.

In the case of this clone: The sample contains more than one DNA sequence encoding this CDR3. V is TRBV5-6 and J is TRBJ1-2; D is unresolved. The CDR3 runs 14 residues. Germline V gene sequence: CDR1 SGHDT, CDR2 YYEEEE. V lost 0 bases and J 2 bases, leaving 8 bases between the germline ends. CDR3 nucleotides: TGTGCCAGCAGCTTGGTCGAGTCCAACTATGGCTACACCTTC. It codes for CASSLVESNYGYTF.

This clone was detected only a few times. Other nucleotide sequences in the sample specify the same CDR3. The chain is built from TRBV6-5 and TRBJ1-2; D call uncertain. With 0 bases removed from V and 3 bases from J, the gap between germline ends came to 8 bases. This CDR3 contains 14 residues. Germline CDR1 MNHEY, CDR2 SVGAGI. Here the CDR3 DNA reads TGTGCCAGCAGTTACTCGACCAGCGACTATGGCTACACCTTC. It specifies CASSYSTSDYGYTF.

This clone has a handful of counts. The chain employs TRBV7-9 and TRBJ1-1; D may be TRBD1 (6 bases). This CDR3 is built from 14 residues. Per the germline V gene, CDR1 is SEHNR and CDR2 is FQNEAQ (reference sequence). Trimming shortened V by 2 bases and J by 2 bases, and 9 bases separated the two germline ends. CDR3 DNA sequence: TGTGCCAGCAGCTTAACGACAGGTAACACTGAAGCTTTCTTT. Protein product: CASSLTTGNTEAFF.

This clone turned up a few times. The chain combines TRBV10-3 with TRBJ2-3; D is perhaps TRBD1 (6 bases). V dropped 4 bases and J dropped 2 bases, with 13 bases sitting between them. The CDR3 sequence is 15 residues long. CDR1 and CDR2 from the germline V gene are ENHRY and SYGVKD. The CDR3 region is CAISGGNRDTDTQYF. DNA for the CDR3: TGTGCCATCAGTGGGGGTAACAGGGACACAGATACGCAGTATTTT.

The chain employs TRBV4-3 and TRBJ2-1; TRBD1 agrees at 8 bases. V shed 0 bases, J shed 10 bases, and the junction held 2 bases outside the gene matches. The CDR3 is made up of 13 amino acids. Germline-derived CDR1 and CDR2 are LGHNA and YSLEER. As DNA, the CDR3 is TGCGCCAGCAGCCAAGAAGGACAGGGAGAGCAGTTCTTC. Its protein product is CASSQEGQGEQFF.

CDR3 amino acids: CASAKGGQEKLFF. DNA for the CDR3: TGTGCCAGCGCCAAGGGGGGCCAGGAAAAACTGTTTTTT. The V and J genes are TRBV19 and TRBJ1-4; possible D gene TRBD1, 6 bases. Germline CDR1 LNHDA, CDR2 SQIVND (reference sequence). This CDR3 is built from 13 residues. Trimming removed 9 bases at V and 8 bases at J, with 16 bases between. Full variable domain (rest looked up from reference TRBV19 and TRBJ1-4): DGGITQSPKYLFRKEGQNVTLSCEQNLNHDAMYWYRQDPGQGLRLIYYSQIVNDFQKGDIAEGYSVSREKKESFPLTVTSAQKNPTAFYLCASAKGGQEKLFFGSGTQLSVL.

The CDR3: CASSYRGVDNQPQHF. The CDR3 bases are TGTGCCAGCAGTTACAGGGGGGTAGACAATCAGCCCCAGCATTTT. The V gene is TRBV27, the J gene TRBJ1-5; 8 positions match TRBD1. This CDR3 region has 15 residues. V shed 4 bases, J shed 3 bases, and the junction held 5 bases outside the gene matches. Germline lookup yields CDR1 MNHEY and CDR2 SMNVEV (reference sequence).